One sample yielded the 30 T cell receptor beta chains listed below, sequenced in a study of blood T cell repertoires in COVID-19. Sequenced by immunoSEQ multiplex PCR; TCRdb stores in-frame clones only, minus some. The table records roughly 90,000 clones, 75% to 85% of them present only once. Sequenced sample: peripheral blood. Source of these receptors: a woman in her sixties or seventies with acute or convalescent COVID-19.

The rearrangement uses TRBV6-2 or TRBV6-3 and TRBJ2-2; maybe TRBD2 (6 bases). Germline V gives CDR1 MNHEY, CDR2 SVGEGT. The V end was cut by 0 bases, the J end by 2 bases, with 10 bases between. This CDR3 spans 16 amino acids. Written as DNA, the CDR3 is TGTGCCAGCAGTTACTCCTCTAGCGTTAACACCGGGGAGCTGTTTTTT. Translated, it gives CASSYSSSVNTGELFF.

This sequence joins TRBV28 and TRBJ1-2; TRBD1 matches 11 bases. Trimming at V came to 6 bases and at J to 8 bases, leaving 11 bases not matched to a gene. The length of the CDR3 is 15 residues. Germline CDR1 reads MDHEN; CDR2 reads SYDVKM. The CDR3: CASSLGQGAFSGYTF. For the CDR3, the DNA is TGTGCCAGCAGCCTCGGACAGGGGGCTTTCTCGGGCTACACCTTC.

The chain combines TRBV7-2 with TRBJ1-2, with a possible D match to TRBD1 (6 bases). The CDR3 totals 14 residues. Germline CDR1 reads SGHTA; CDR2 reads FQGNSA. V was clipped by 6 bases and J by 6 bases, with 17 bases between them. CDR3 amino acids: CASRAWGRGNGYTF. The CDR3 DNA reads TGTGCCAGCAGGGCCTGGGGCAGGGGAAATGGCTACACCTTC.

The chain recombines TRBV28 with TRBJ1-2; D is possibly TRBD1 (5 bases). The germline CDR1 and CDR2 sequences are MDHEN and SYDVKM. Trimming left V 7 bases short and J 4 bases short, with 10 bases between. The CDR3 has 12 residues. The CDR3: CASKEGAYGYTF. CDR3 bases: TGTGCCAGCAAAGAAGGGGCCTATGGCTACACCTTC.

This clone was counted a few times. The rearrangement links TRBV2 to TRBJ2-7; 8 bases agree with TRBD1. The CDR3 is 14 amino acids. Germline V gives CDR1 SNHLY, CDR2 FYNNEI. V trimming: 6 bases; J trimming: 0 bases; junction bases outside the gene matches: 4. CDR3 DNA: TGTGCCAGCAGCCGGGACAGGAACTCCTACGAGCAGTACTTC. This sequence encodes CASSRDRNSYEQYF.

V gene TRBV28 combines with J gene TRBJ2-2; 7 bases are a match to TRBD2. CDR3 size: 17 residues. The V gene end was trimmed by 4 bases and the J gene end by 0 bases; junction bases not matched to a gene: 8. Per germline, CDR1 MDHEN and CDR2 SYDVKM. CDR3 in DNA: TGTGCCAGCAGTTCACCATATCTAGCGGCGAACACCGGGGAGCTGTTTTTT. Protein product: CASSSPYLAANTGELFF.

The CDR3 protein is CASSVRDRGLDTQYF. The CDR3 DNA reads as TGCGCCAGCAGCGTCCGGGACAGGGGGCTGGATACGCAGTATTTT. The genes are TRBV4-1 and TRBJ2-3; 12 bases match TRBD1. This CDR3 is 15 amino acids long. The junction had 6 bases not matched to a gene; V was cut back by 5 bases and J by 6 bases. Germline loops: CDR1 MGHRA, CDR2 YSYEKL.

This chain links TRBV6-2 or TRBV6-3 with TRBJ1-4; 7 bases are shared with TRBD1. Germline V lookup: CDR1 MNHEY, CDR2 SVGEGT. V trimming: 2 bases; J trimming: 7 bases; junction bases outside the gene matches: 4. This CDR3 is 14 amino acids long. The CDR3 DNA reads as TGTGCCAGCAGTTACGACAGGGTCCGTGAAAAACTGTTTTTT. It codes for CASSYDRVREKLFF.

There are a few counts of this clone. The V call is TRBV4-2, the J call TRBJ2-7, with D possibly being TRBD1 (5 bases). V gave up 0 bases and J gave up 3 bases, with 12 bases separating them. Germline V CDR1 and CDR2: LGHNA, YNFKEQ. The length of the CDR3 is 15 residues. This chain's CDR3 is CASSQDLSQDYEQYF. As DNA, the CDR3 is TGTGCCAGCAGCCAAGATCTGTCACAGGACTACGAGCAGTACTTC.

This clone has a handful of counts. The chain recombines TRBV29-1 with TRBJ1-1; D gene uncertain. From germline, CDR1 is SQVTM and CDR2 ANQGSEA. There are 10 residues in the CDR3. Trimming removed 4 bases from V and 11 bases from J, with 11 bases in between. The CDR3: CSVGGEKAFF. Here the CDR3 DNA reads TGCAGCGTTGGTGGGGAGAAGGCTTTCTTT. Full variable domain (outside the CDR3, taken from reference TRBV29-1 and TRBJ1-1): SAVISQKPSRDICQRGTSLTIQCQVDSQVTMMFWYRQQPGQSLTLIATANQGSEATYESGFVIDKFPISRPNLTFSTLTVSNMSPEDSSIYLCSVGGEKAFFGQGTRLTVV.

The rearrangement links TRBV6-6 to TRBJ2-1; no reliable D call. This CDR3 is 12 amino acids long. Trimming left V 5 bases short and J 12 bases short, with 14 bases between. Germline V CDR1 and CDR2: MNHNY, SVGAGI (reference sequence). The DNA for the CDR3 is TGTGCCAGCAGTCGAACAGCAATGACGCAGTTCTTC. This codes for CASSRTAMTQFF.

The CDR3 loop reads CASRINKGQSIYGYTF. The CDR3 coding sequence is TGTGCCAGCAGGATAAATAAGGGACAGTCTATCTATGGCTACACCTTC. The rearrangement uses TRBV28 and TRBJ1-2; 7 positions match TRBD1. The V segment lost 6 bases and the J segment 4 bases; nucleotides outside the gene matches: 14. CDR3 length: 16 amino acids. Germline lookup yields CDR1 MDHEN and CDR2 SYDVKM.

The chain employs TRBV7-2 and TRBJ2-4, with D unresolved. This CDR3 is built from 14 residues. V was shortened by 0 bases and J by 9 bases, with 12 bases between the two germline ends. Germline CDR1 reads SGHTA; CDR2 reads FQGNSA. The CDR3 region is CASSLAIYSTIQYF. In DNA form, the CDR3 reads TGTGCCAGCAGCTTAGCGATCTATAGTACCATTCAGTACTTC. Full variable domain (remainder filled in from reference TRBV7-2 and TRBJ2-4): GAGVSQSPSNKVTEKGKDVELRCDPISGHTALYWYRQSLGQGLEFLIYFQGNSAPDKSGLPSDRFSAERTGGSVSTLTIQRTQQEDSAVYLCASSLAIYSTIQYFGAGTRLSVL.

The chain links TRBV7-2 to TRBJ2-2; 15 bases are a match to TRBD2. CDR1 is SGHTA and CDR2 is FQGNSA in the germline V gene. J lost 8 bases, V lost 5 bases, and 9 bases had no gene match. The CDR3 extends over 17 amino acids. In nucleotides, the CDR3 is TGTGCCAGCAGCCTCGGACTAGCGGGGGGGTGGCGAGGGGAGCTGTTTTTT. This translates into CASSLGLAGGWRGELFF. Looking up the rest from reference TRBV7-2 and TRBJ2-2 gives the full variable domain: GAGVSQSPSNKVTEKGKDVELRCDPISGHTALYWYRQSLGQGLEFLIYFQGNSAPDKSGLPSDRFSAERTGGSVSTLTIQRTQQEDSAVYLCASSLGLAGGWRGELFFGEGSRLTVL.

The chain links TRBV28 to TRBJ1-4; TRBD1 agrees at 10 bases. CDR1 MDHEN and CDR2 SYDVKM come from the germline V gene. Germline trimming cut 6 bases from V and 7 bases from J; bases unmatched to any gene: 8. CDR3 length equals 15 residues. For the CDR3, the DNA is TGTGCCAGCAGAAGACAGGGGGCGACGAGTGAAAAACTGTTTTTT. Residues: CASRRQGATSEKLFF. The variable domain in full, completed from reference TRBV28 and TRBJ1-4, reads DVKVTQSSRYLVKRTGEKVFLECVQDMDHENMFWYRQDPGLGLRLIYFSYDVKMKEKGDIPEGYSVSREKKERFSLILESASTNQTSMYLCASRRQGATSEKLFFGSGTQLSVL.

The chain carries TRBV7-9 and TRBJ2-7; TRBD1 agrees at 7 bases. Germline loops: CDR1 SEHNR, CDR2 FQNEAQ (reference sequence). J was trimmed by 3 bases and V by 6 bases; bases with no gene match: 11. The CDR3 length is 15 residues. The CDR3 loop is CASSFSTGESYEQYF. The CDR3 DNA sequence: TGTGCCAGCAGTTTTAGCACAGGGGAGAGCTACGAGCAGTACTTC.

The chain links TRBV7-3 to TRBJ2-3, with 10 bases that match TRBD2. The CDR3 has 18 residues. The trim removed 2 bases at V and 7 bases at J, leaving 15 bases unmatched. Germline lookup yields CDR1 SGHTA and CDR2 FQGTGA. The CDR3 loop reads CASSLAPSGGANLHTQYF. The CDR3 bases are TGTGCCAGCAGCTTAGCGCCCAGCGGGGGGGCTAACTTACATACGCAGTATTTT.

This clone was detected only once. The rearrangement links TRBV27 to TRBJ1-6; D is unresolved. CDR1 and CDR2 (germline): MNHEY, SMNVEV (reference sequence). This CDR3 spans 13 amino acids. The V end lost 4 bases, the J end lost 7 bases, and 8 bases lay between the germline ends. The CDR3: CASSSLANSPLHF. The CDR3 nucleotides are TGTGCCAGCAGTTCTTTAGCAAATTCACCCCTCCACTTT.

The genes are TRBV11-2 and TRBJ1-1; D is ambiguous. Trimming stripped 1 base from V and 1 base from J, with 7 bases between. This CDR3 comprises 14 residues. Looked up from germline, CDR1 is SGHAT and CDR2 is FQNNGV. This chain's CDR3 is CASSLVAGNTEAFF. The CDR3 DNA is TGTGCCAGCAGCTTAGTCGCAGGGAACACTGAAGCTTTCTTT.

This clone was counted a few times. This chain joins TRBV9 and TRBJ1-6; a possible D gene is TRBD1 (6 bases). Trimming removed 4 bases from V and 6 bases from J, with 14 bases in between. CDR1 SGDLS and CDR2 YYNGEE come from the germline V gene. The CDR3 covers 15 residues. The CDR3 DNA follows: TGTGCCAGCAGCCCCGTAGGACAGCTTAATTCACCCCTCCACTTT. Amino acids: CASSPVGQLNSPLHF.

The gene calls are TRBV4-1 and TRBJ2-1; D perhaps matches TRBD2 (6 bases). The V and J ends lost 0 bases and 2 bases respectively, with 11 bases between them. The CDR3 length is 16 residues. Per the germline V gene, CDR1 is MGHRA and CDR2 is YSYEKL. CDR3 nucleotides: TGCGCCAGCAGCCAAGAAGGCGGGAACCCCTACAATGAGCAGTTCTTC. Its translation: CASSQEGGNPYNEQFF.

The V and J genes are TRBV29-1 and TRBJ2-1, with 9 bases aligning to TRBD2. The CDR3 has 14 residues. Germline V gene data show CDR1 as SQVTM and CDR2 as ANQGSEA. V was clipped by 4 bases and J by 4 bases; unmatched bases: 5. CDR3 sequence: CSVAGGRGYNEQFF. DNA of the CDR3: TGCAGCGTTGCGGGCGGGAGGGGGTACAATGAGCAGTTCTTC.

The genes are TRBV5-1 and TRBJ2-7; 8 bases map to TRBD2. Germline CDR1 is SGHRS and CDR2 is YFSETQ. V gave up 0 bases and J gave up 7 bases; unmatched junction bases: 3. This CDR3 has 13 residues. The CDR3 spells CASSLGTSLEQYF. The CDR3 DNA is TGCGCCAGCAGCTTGGGGACTAGCTTAGAGCAGTACTTC.

The V call is TRBV2, the J call TRBJ1-2, with 7 positions matching TRBD1. Looked up from germline, CDR1 is SNHLY and CDR2 is FYNNEI. V shed 6 bases, J shed 4 bases, and the junction held 5 bases outside the gene matches. The length of the CDR3 is 13 residues. For the CDR3, the DNA is TGTGCCAGCAGGCTACAGGGGATCTATGGCTACACCTTC. The encoded protein is CASRLQGIYGYTF.

This clone was observed a handful of times. The chain joins TRBV27 to TRBJ1-6, with 10 nucleotides matching TRBD1. Unmatched junction bases numbered 3, after V lost 3 bases and J lost 7 bases. The CDR3 extends over 15 amino acids. Germline CDR1 and CDR2: MNHEY and SMNVEV (reference sequence). The CDR3 protein is CASSFSDRGNSPLHF. CDR3 nucleotide sequence: TGTGCCAGCAGTTTCTCGGACAGGGGGAATTCACCCCTCCACTTT.

This chain uses TRBV29-1 with TRBJ1-2; D is unresolved. The V end was cut by 0 bases, the J end by 2 bases, with 10 bases between. The CDR3 is 14 amino acids. CDR1 SQVTM and CDR2 ANQGSEA come from the germline V gene. CDR3 protein: CSVEDLRSNYGYTF. The DNA for the CDR3 is TGCAGCGTTGAAGATCTAAGGAGCAACTATGGCTACACCTTC.

This chain links TRBV7-8 with TRBJ1-3, with D tentatively TRBD1 (6 bases). This CDR3 contains 14 residues. V was shortened by 7 bases and J by 0 bases, with 10 bases between the two germline ends. Germline lookup yields CDR1 SGHVS and CDR2 FQNEAQ. CDR3 DNA sequence: TGTGCCAGCAAGGGGGTGCCCTCTGGAAACACCATATATTTT. This sequence encodes CASKGVPSGNTIYF.

The chain employs TRBV30 and TRBJ1-1; D perhaps matches TRBD1 (6 bases). The V gene lost 5 bases and the J gene lost 1 base, with 8 bases spanning the gap. Germline V lookup: CDR1 GTSNPN, CDR2 SVGIG (reference sequence). The CDR3 runs 12 residues. CDR3 loop: CAWAQGNTEAFF. The CDR3 DNA is TGTGCCTGGGCACAGGGGAACACTGAAGCTTTCTTT.

There are a few counts of this clone. This chain links TRBV18 with TRBJ2-1; possible D gene TRBD2, 6 bases. Trimming took off 4 bases at V and 9 bases at J, with 16 bases between the two ends. Per the germline V gene, CDR1 is KGHSH and CDR2 is LQKENI. The CDR3 is 14 amino acids. The CDR3 reads CASSHRGGDGEQFF. CDR3 nucleotide sequence: TGTGCCAGCTCACACCGAGGAGGGGACGGTGAGCAGTTCTTC.

This clone was recorded once. This chain uses TRBV9 with TRBJ2-1; TRBD2 matches 9 bases. The CDR3 has 12 residues. With 7 bases clipped from V and 7 bases from J, the junction kept 3 bases outside the gene matches. In germline, CDR1 is SGDLS, CDR2 YYNGEE. The CDR3 DNA sequence: TGTGCCAGCGGACTAGCGAGGAATGAGCAGTTCTTC. Its translation: CASGLARNEQFF.